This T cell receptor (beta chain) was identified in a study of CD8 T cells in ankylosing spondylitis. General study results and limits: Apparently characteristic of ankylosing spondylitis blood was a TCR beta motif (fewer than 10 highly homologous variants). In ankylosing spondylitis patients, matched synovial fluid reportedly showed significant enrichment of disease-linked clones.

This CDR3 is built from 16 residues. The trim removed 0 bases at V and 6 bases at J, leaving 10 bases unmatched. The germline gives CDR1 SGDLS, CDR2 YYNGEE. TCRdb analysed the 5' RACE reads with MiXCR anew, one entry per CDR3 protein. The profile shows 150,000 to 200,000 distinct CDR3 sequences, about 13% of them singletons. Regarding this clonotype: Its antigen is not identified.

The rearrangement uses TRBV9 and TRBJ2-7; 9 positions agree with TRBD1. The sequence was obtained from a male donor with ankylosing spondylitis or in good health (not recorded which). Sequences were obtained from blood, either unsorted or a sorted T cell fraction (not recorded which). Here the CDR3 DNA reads TGTGCCAGCAGCGTAGTCGCCGGACAGGGGTTTGGCGAGCAGTACTTC. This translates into CASSVVAGQGFGEQYF. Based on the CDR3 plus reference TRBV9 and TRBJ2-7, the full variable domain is DSGVTQTPKHLITATGQRVTLRCSPRSGDLSVYWYQQSLDQGLQFLIQYYNGEERAKGNILERFSAQQFPDLHSELNLSSLELGDSALYFCASSVVAGQGFGEQYFGPGTRLTVT.